This TCR beta chain was sequenced in a study of HIV-infected patients and healthy controls. This clonotype was found a few times. TCRdb analysed the 5' RACE reads with MiXCR anew, one entry per CDR3 protein. The profile shows more than 15,000 distinct CDR3 sequences, approximately 18% of them singletons. The origin of this receptor is a human donor in good health. Sequencing was carried out using CD8+ T cells from blood.

The CDR3 loop reads CSARRDPKNIQYF. Written as DNA, the CDR3 is TGCAGTGCCCGGCGGGACCCCAAAAACATTCAGTACTTC. This chain uses TRBV20-1 with TRBJ2-4; tentatively, D is TRBD2 (6 bases). V was cut by 6 bases and J by 2 bases, with 11 bases left in between. This CDR3 is 13 amino acids long. Per the germline V gene, CDR1 is DFQATT and CDR2 is SNEGSKA (reference sequence).